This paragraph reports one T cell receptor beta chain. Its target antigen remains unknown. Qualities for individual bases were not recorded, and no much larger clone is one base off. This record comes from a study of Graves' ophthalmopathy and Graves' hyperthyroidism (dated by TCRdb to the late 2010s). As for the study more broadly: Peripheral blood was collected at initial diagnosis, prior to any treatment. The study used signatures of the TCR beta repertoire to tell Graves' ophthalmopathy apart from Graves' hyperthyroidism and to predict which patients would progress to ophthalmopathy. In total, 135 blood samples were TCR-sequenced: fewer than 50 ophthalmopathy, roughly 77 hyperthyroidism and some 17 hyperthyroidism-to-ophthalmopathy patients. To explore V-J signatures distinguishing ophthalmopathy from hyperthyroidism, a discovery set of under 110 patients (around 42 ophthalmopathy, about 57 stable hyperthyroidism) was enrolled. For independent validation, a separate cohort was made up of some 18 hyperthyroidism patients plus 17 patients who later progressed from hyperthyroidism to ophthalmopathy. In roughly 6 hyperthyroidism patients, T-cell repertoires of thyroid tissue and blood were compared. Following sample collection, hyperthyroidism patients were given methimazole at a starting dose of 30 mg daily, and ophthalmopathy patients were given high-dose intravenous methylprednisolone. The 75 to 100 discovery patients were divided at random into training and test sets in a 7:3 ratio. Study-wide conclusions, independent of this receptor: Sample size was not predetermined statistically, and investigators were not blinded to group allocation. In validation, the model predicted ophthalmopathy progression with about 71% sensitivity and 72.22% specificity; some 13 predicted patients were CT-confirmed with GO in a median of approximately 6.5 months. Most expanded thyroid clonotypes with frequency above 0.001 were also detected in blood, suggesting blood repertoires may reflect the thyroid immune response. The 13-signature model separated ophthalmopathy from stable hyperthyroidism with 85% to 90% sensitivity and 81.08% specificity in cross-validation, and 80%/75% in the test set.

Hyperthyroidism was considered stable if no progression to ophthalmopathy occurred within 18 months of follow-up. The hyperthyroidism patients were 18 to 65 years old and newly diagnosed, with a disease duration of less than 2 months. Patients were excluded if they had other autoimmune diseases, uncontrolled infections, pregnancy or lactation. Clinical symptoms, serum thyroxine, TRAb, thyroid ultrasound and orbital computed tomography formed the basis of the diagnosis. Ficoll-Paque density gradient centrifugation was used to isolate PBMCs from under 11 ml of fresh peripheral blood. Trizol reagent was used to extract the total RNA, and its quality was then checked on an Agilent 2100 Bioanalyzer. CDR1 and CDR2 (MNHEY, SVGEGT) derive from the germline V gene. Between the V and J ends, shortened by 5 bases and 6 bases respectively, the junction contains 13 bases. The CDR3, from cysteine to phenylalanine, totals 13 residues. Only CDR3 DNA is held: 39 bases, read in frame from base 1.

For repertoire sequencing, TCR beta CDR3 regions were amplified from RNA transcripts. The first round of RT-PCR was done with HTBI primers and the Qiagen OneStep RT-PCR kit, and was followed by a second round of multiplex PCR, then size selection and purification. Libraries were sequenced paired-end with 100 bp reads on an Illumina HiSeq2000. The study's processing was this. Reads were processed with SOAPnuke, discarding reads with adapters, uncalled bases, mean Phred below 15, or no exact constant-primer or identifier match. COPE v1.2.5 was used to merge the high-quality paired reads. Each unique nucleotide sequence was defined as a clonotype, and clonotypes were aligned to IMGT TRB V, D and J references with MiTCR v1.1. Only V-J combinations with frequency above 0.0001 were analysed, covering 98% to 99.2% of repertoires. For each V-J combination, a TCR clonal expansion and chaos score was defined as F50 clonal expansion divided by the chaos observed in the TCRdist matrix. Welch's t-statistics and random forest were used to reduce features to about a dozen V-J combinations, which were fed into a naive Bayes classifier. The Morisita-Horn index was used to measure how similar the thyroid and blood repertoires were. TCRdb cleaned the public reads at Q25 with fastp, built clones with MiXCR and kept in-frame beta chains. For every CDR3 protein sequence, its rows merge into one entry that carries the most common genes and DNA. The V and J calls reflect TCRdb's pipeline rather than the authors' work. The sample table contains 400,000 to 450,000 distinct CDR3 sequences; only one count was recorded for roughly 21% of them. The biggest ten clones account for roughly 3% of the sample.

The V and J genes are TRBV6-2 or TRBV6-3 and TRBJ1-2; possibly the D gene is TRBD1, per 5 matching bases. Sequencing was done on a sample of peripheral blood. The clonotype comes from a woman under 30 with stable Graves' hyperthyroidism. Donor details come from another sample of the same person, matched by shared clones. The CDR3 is CASSNTAGDGYTF. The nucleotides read TGTGCCAGCAGTAACACGGCGGGGGATGGCTACACCTTC.